A single TCR beta chain is shown here with its context. This sample is part of a study of shared clonotypes between healthy human individuals. TCRdb's table, derived via immunoSEQ multiplex PCR, lists solely in-frame clones and lacks some. Counted here are a few million clones, around 90% occurring once; the ten biggest clones make up 0.3% to 0.4%. The CDR3 is made up of 15 amino acids. Germline loops: CDR1 LNHNV, CDR2 YYDKDF (reference sequence). Trimming removed 3 bases from V and 0 bases from J, with 12 bases in between. This receptor was obtained from a man aged 18-30 years in good health. Some clones in this sample may be carry-over from other donors' samples. V and J are TRBV15 and TRBJ2-7, with TRBD2 as a possible D gene (5 bases). Sequenced input: naive CD4+ T cells from PBMCs. Subset reported: CD45RA+ positively selected. The CDR3 bases are TGTGCCACCAGCAGGAGGACGGGGAACTCCTACGAGCAGTACTTC. This gives the protein CATSRRTGNSYEQYF.